The 32 T cell receptor beta chains reported below all come from one sample, sequenced in a study of shared clonotypes between healthy human individuals. Method: immunoSEQ multiplex PCR; TCRdb's copy keeps in-frame clones and lacks some. Seen here are around 990,000 clones, 70% to 85% observed once, and the top ten hold about 0.94%. Sequenced: memory CD4+ T cells from PBMCs. Subset denoted: CD45RA-negative fraction. All receptors derive from a man aged 18 to 35 in good health. Some clones in this sample may be carry-over from other donors' samples.

The chain has TRBV5-1 and TRBJ2-7; 10 bases align to TRBD2. Losses at the gene ends were 7 bases for V and 0 bases for J; bases not matched to a gene: 1. The germline CDR1 and CDR2 sequences are SGHRS and YFSETQ. This CDR3 comprises 13 residues. CDR3 DNA: TGCGCCAGCGCTAGCGGGAGCTCCTACGAGCAGTACTTC. Its protein is CASASGSSYEQYF. Full variable domain (rest looked up from reference TRBV5-1 and TRBJ2-7): KAGVTQTPRYLIKTRGQQVTLSCSPISGHRSVSWYQQTPGQGLQFLFEYFSETQRNKGNFPGRFSGRQFSNSRSEMNVSTLELGDSALYLCASASGSSYEQYFGPGTRLTVT.

The genes are TRBV5-1 and TRBJ2-5; D might be TRBD1 (5 bases). V gave up 0 bases and J gave up 6 bases, with 12 bases separating them. Germline CDR1 SGHRS, CDR2 YFSETQ. This CDR3 comprises 14 residues. The CDR3 reads CASSLGTTEKTQYF. The CDR3 DNA reads TGCGCCAGCAGCTTGGGTACGACAGAGAAGACCCAGTACTTC.

This rearrangement joins TRBV2 to TRBJ1-2, with 7 bases lining up with TRBD1. Germline loops: CDR1 SNHLY, CDR2 FYNNEI. V was pared by 6 bases and J by 8 bases, with 9 bases of the junction left unmatched. The CDR3 is made up of 13 amino acids. CDR3 bases: TGTGCCAGCAGGAAACAGGGGAAAGGCGGCTACACCTTC. Translating gives CASRKQGKGGYTF.

The V gene is TRBV11-2, the J gene TRBJ2-1; 12 bases are a match to TRBD2. After removal of 6 bases from V and 7 bases from J, the junction contained 7 bases not matched to a gene. The CDR3 is made up of 15 amino acids. Germline loops: CDR1 SGHAT, CDR2 FQNNGV. CDR3 protein: CASSPLAGGRNEQFF. CDR3 nucleotides: TGTGCCAGCAGTCCACTAGCGGGGGGTCGGAATGAGCAGTTCTTC. The entire variable domain, with the rest obtained from reference TRBV11-2 and TRBJ2-1, is as follows: EAGVAQSPRYKIIEKRQSVAFWCNPISGHATLYWYQQILGQGPKLLIQFQNNGVVDDSQLPKDRFSAERLKGVDSTLKIQPAKLEDSAVYLCASSPLAGGRNEQFFGPGTRLTVL.

This chain links TRBV2 with TRBJ2-7, with a possible D match to TRBD1 (5 bases). Germline assignment: CDR1 SNHLY and CDR2 FYNNEI. The CDR3 is 11 residues long. Trimming pared 6 bases from V and 6 bases from J, leaving 9 bases between. CDR3 DNA sequence: TGTGCCAGCAGGATGACAGTCGAGCAGTACTTC. It codes for CASRMTVEQYF.

As to this clone: The same CDR3 arises from other DNA sequences in this sample as well. The gene calls are TRBV5-1 and TRBJ2-5; D is ambiguous. CDR3 size: 13 residues. Germline V lookup: CDR1 SGHRS, CDR2 YFSETQ. V dropped 4 bases and J dropped 1 base, with 8 bases sitting between them. In DNA, the CDR3 is TGCGCCAGCAGCCCCGGACCCCAAGAGACCCAGTACTTC. Its translation is CASSPGPQETQYF. Based on the CDR3 plus reference TRBV5-1 and TRBJ2-5, the full variable domain is KAGVTQTPRYLIKTRGQQVTLSCSPISGHRSVSWYQQTPGQGLQFLFEYFSETQRNKGNFPGRFSGRQFSNSRSEMNVSTLELGDSALYLCASSPGPQETQYFGPGTRLLVL.

The genes are TRBV4-3 and TRBJ2-2; TRBD1 might be the D (5 bases). V was cut by 4 bases and J by 0 bases, with 9 bases left in between. CDR3 length: 15 residues. The V gene's germline CDR1 is LGHNA and CDR2 YSLEER. The CDR3 sequence: CASSRGRTNTGELFF. The CDR3 bases are TGCGCCAGCAGCCGGGGCAGGACGAACACCGGGGAGCTGTTTTTT.

The J gene is TRBJ2-6, the V gene TRBV5-1; 7 nucleotides align to TRBD1. The germline CDR1 and CDR2 sequences are SGHRS and YFSETQ. J was trimmed by 2 bases and V by 0 bases; bases with no gene match: 2. The CDR3 length is 16 residues. This chain's CDR3 is CASSLDRGAGANVLTF. In DNA, the CDR3 is TGCGCCAGCAGCTTGGACAGGGGAGCTGGGGCCAACGTCCTGACTTTC.

J is TRBJ2-2 and V is TRBV5-4; D uncertain. CDR1 and CDR2 (germline): SGHNT, YYREEE (reference sequence). V was pared by 1 base and J by 4 bases, with 17 bases between. The CDR3 runs 17 residues. CDR3 sequence reads: CASSLRSRSSGTGELFF. In nucleotides, the CDR3 is TGTGCCAGCAGCTTGCGGTCTAGGTCCTCGGGCACCGGGGAGCTGTTTTTT.

The V and J genes are TRBV28 and TRBJ1-1; 8 bases map to TRBD1. CDR1 is MDHEN and CDR2 is SYDVKM in the germline V gene. The ends lost 5 bases at V and 7 bases at J; junction bases unmatched: 9. The CDR3 is 14 residues long. CDR3 in amino acids: CASSTMDRANEAFF. DNA of the CDR3: TGTGCCAGCAGTACCATGGACAGGGCTAATGAAGCTTTCTTT.

V gene TRBV6-5 combines with J gene TRBJ2-4; D tentatively fits TRBD1 or TRBD2 (6 bases each). Trimming took 8 bases from V and 4 from J, leaving 18 bases between them. Germline-derived CDR1 and CDR2 are MNHEY and SVGAGI. The CDR3 extends over 15 amino acids. The CDR3 nucleotides read TGTGCCAGCTCCCGTGGGGGCCGGGAGAAAAACATTCAGTACTTC. It specifies CASSRGGREKNIQYF.

This clone was detected a few times. The V call is TRBV18, the J call TRBJ1-2; D perhaps matches TRBD1 (6 bases). The length of the CDR3 is 14 residues. From germline, CDR1 is KGHSH and CDR2 LQKENI. V was shortened by 2 bases and J by 3 bases, with 10 bases between the two germline ends. The CDR3 reads CASSPGGGDYGYTF. In DNA form, the CDR3 reads TGTGCCAGCTCACCAGGGGGCGGCGACTATGGCTACACCTTC.

The V call is TRBV9, the J call TRBJ1-2; 9 bases agree with TRBD1. CDR1 SGDLS and CDR2 YYNGEE come from the germline V gene. The trim removed 0 bases at V and 4 bases at J, leaving 4 bases unmatched. The CDR3 contains 15 residues. In DNA form, the CDR3 reads TGTGCCAGCAGCGTAGCTGGGACAGGGCTCTATGGCTACACCTTC. Translated, it gives CASSVAGTGLYGYTF.

The rearrangement links TRBV7-6 to TRBJ2-5; 7 nucleotides agree with TRBD2. This CDR3 is 15 amino acids long. Germline V lookup: CDR1 SGHVS, CDR2 FNYEAQ. V gave up 8 bases and J gave up 5 bases; unmatched junction bases: 14. CDR3 DNA sequence: TGTGCCAGCCGCCCCCCGGCGGGAGTTGATGAGACCCAGTACTTC. This translates into CASRPPAGVDETQYF.

V and J are TRBV27 and TRBJ2-5; 12 bases are shared with TRBD1. This CDR3 is 15 amino acids long. Germline V gene data show CDR1 as MNHEY and CDR2 as SMNVEV (reference sequence). Trimming removed 5 bases from V and 7 bases from J; junction bases left unmatched: 8. The CDR3 protein is CASSVPGQGAVTQYF. The DNA of the CDR3 is TGTGCCAGCAGTGTGCCGGGACAGGGGGCTGTGACCCAGTACTTC.

The rearrangement links TRBV18 to TRBJ2-1; possible D gene TRBD2, 6 bases. Germline V gives CDR1 KGHSH, CDR2 LQKENI. V was shortened by 3 bases and J by 0 bases, with 15 bases between the two germline ends. This CDR3 is 17 amino acids long. The CDR3 DNA follows: TGTGCCAGCTCACCCTATCTGGCGGGGCCCTCCTACAATGAGCAGTTCTTC. Amino acids: CASSPYLAGPSYNEQFF.

V is TRBV5-1 and J is TRBJ2-5, with D tentatively TRBD2 (5 bases). The germline V and J ends were trimmed by 3 bases and 7 bases, with 16 bases remaining between them. Per germline, CDR1 SGHRS and CDR2 YFSETQ. The CDR3 extends over 14 amino acids. The CDR3 protein is CASSSGLASRTQYF. In DNA, the CDR3 is TGCGCCAGCAGCTCCGGACTGGCTTCTAGGACCCAGTACTTC.

This chain joins TRBV5-1 and TRBJ1-2; D unclear. CDR1 and CDR2 from the germline V gene are SGHRS and YFSETQ. V was cut by 0 bases and J by 7 bases, with 13 bases left in between. The CDR3 runs to 14 residues. CDR3 DNA sequence: TGCGCCAGCAGCTTGGGTGCGCCAGCAGGTGGCTACACCTTC. Its protein product is CASSLGAPAGGYTF.

With regard to this clone: The same CDR3 can be traced to other DNA sequences in this sample. This chain joins TRBV29-1 and TRBJ2-1; the D gene is possibly TRBD2 (5 bases). The length of the CDR3 is 13 residues. The V gene lost 4 bases and the J gene lost 0 bases, with 7 bases spanning the gap. Germline CDR1 reads SQVTM; CDR2 reads ANQGSEA. The CDR3 coding sequence is TGCAGCGTTGCGGGGAGCTCCTACAATGAGCAGTTCTTC. It encodes CSVAGSSYNEQFF.

Note on this clone: No conserved phenylalanine or tryptophan is present at the end of the CDR3, so a read error is the likely explanation. This chain links TRBV2 with TRBJ1-4; D remains ambiguous. This CDR3 region has 11 residues. Germline assignment: CDR1 SNHLY and CDR2 FYNNEI. V lost 3 bases, J lost 5 bases, and 1 base lay in between. CDR3 sequence reads: CASSDNEKLFL. CDR3 coding DNA: TGTGCCAGCAGTGACAATGAAAAACTGTTTCTT.

This clone was detected only once. V is TRBV28 and J is TRBJ1-5, with D unclear. Between the trimmed V and J ends, which lost 5 bases and 7 bases, there was a span of 9 bases. Germline assignment: CDR1 MDHEN and CDR2 SYDVKM. The CDR3 is 12 amino acids. The CDR3 region is CASSEGQQPQHF. As DNA, the CDR3 is TGTGCCAGCAGTGAAGGTCAACAGCCCCAGCATTTT.

The genes are TRBV5-4 and TRBJ2-4; TRBD1 agrees at 11 bases. The CDR3 runs to 16 residues. Germline trimming cut 4 bases from V and 1 base from J; bases unmatched to any gene: 4. Germline CDR1 is SGHNT and CDR2 is YYREEE (reference sequence). The chain's CDR3 is CASSPGQGAAKNIQYF. CDR3 nucleotides: TGTGCCAGCAGCCCCGGACAGGGGGCGGCCAAAAACATTCAGTACTTC.

The genes are TRBV6-5 and TRBJ1-1; possibly TRBD1 for D (6 bases). The CDR3 sequence is 13 residues long. Germline V lookup: CDR1 MNHEY, CDR2 SVGAGI. V gave up 5 bases and J gave up 11 bases, with 18 bases separating them. The CDR3 region is CASSPVGGGDAFF. The CDR3 bases are TGTGCCAGCAGTCCTGTGGGAGGGGGGGATGCTTTCTTT.

This clone was seen just once. The V gene is TRBV5-1, the J gene TRBJ2-1, with 9 bases matching TRBD2. The CDR3 contains 16 residues. Germline CDR1 and CDR2: SGHRS and YFSETQ. V trimming: 0 bases; J trimming: 12 bases; junction bases outside the gene matches: 13. CDR3 sequence reads: CASSLAFGSGSEGQFF. The CDR3 DNA sequence: TGCGCCAGCAGCTTGGCTTTCGGTAGCGGGAGTGAGGGGCAGTTCTTC.

J is TRBJ1-1 and V is TRBV5-6; D is uncertain. The CDR3 covers 16 residues. The V end lost 1 base, the J end lost 1 base, and 14 bases lay between the germline ends. CDR1 and CDR2 (germline): SGHDT, YYEEEE. Written as DNA, the CDR3 is TGTGCCAGCAGCTTGTCTCCGCAGGAAACGAACACTGAAGCTTTCTTT. As protein: CASSLSPQETNTEAFF. The whole variable domain, remainder taken from reference TRBV5-6 and TRBJ1-1, is DAGVTQSPTHLIKTRGQQVTLRCSPKSGHDTVSWYQQALGQGPQFIFQYYEEEERQRGNFPDRFSGHQFPNYSSELNVNALLLGDSALYLCASSLSPQETNTEAFFGQGTRLTVV.

The rearrangement uses TRBV30 and TRBJ1-5; 10 nucleotides agree with TRBD1. Germline loops: CDR1 GTSNPN, CDR2 SVGIG (reference sequence). V shed 1 base, J shed 11 bases, and the junction held 8 bases outside the gene matches. The CDR3 is 14 amino acids. In DNA, the CDR3 is TGTGCCTGGAGTGCGCCGGGACAGGGGCGATCCCAGCATTTT. This gives the protein CAWSAPGQGRSQHF.

A note on this clone: Since a much larger clone is just one base distant, this may be a read error. The chain combines TRBV11-2 with TRBJ2-5, with D possibly TRBD1 on 5 matching bases. The length of the CDR3 is 12 residues. Germline V lookup: CDR1 SGHAT, CDR2 FQNNGV. The CDR3 region has the DNA TGTGCCAGCAGGCAGGGAATGGAGACCCGGTACTTC. Translation gives CASRQGMETRYF.

About this clone itself: The sample holds other DNA sequences that translate to the same CDR3. This chain links TRBV6-6 with TRBJ2-3; D ambiguous. V gave up 0 bases and J gave up 0 bases, with 4 bases separating them. The germline CDR1 and CDR2 sequences are MNHNY and SVGAGI (reference sequence). This CDR3 is built from 14 residues. DNA of the CDR3: TGTGCCAGCAGTTACTCGGGCAGCACAGATACGCAGTATTTT. This encodes CASSYSGSTDTQYF.

This chain links TRBV20-1 with TRBJ1-2; no clear D. Per germline, CDR1 DFQATT and CDR2 SNEGSKA (reference sequence). CDR3 size: 11 residues. V dropped 1 base and J dropped 11 bases, with 11 bases sitting between them. CDR3 residues: CSARGRIHYTF. CDR3 coding DNA: TGCAGTGCTAGAGGCCGGATTCATTACACCTTC.

This clone was seen a few times. The chain combines TRBV27 with TRBJ1-1; possibly TRBD1 for D (5 bases). The CDR3 extends over 13 amino acids. The V end was cut by 5 bases, the J end by 4 bases, with 11 bases between. The V gene's germline CDR1 is MNHEY and CDR2 SMNVEV (reference sequence). The CDR3 sequence is CASSRGYATEAFF. For the CDR3, the DNA is TGTGCCAGCAGTAGGGGTTACGCCACTGAAGCTTTCTTT.

The rearrangement links TRBV4-2 to TRBJ1-4, with D unclear. The germline CDR1 and CDR2 sequences are LGHNA and YNFKEQ. V was cut by 4 bases and J by 5 bases, with 17 bases left in between. The CDR3 has 16 residues. The CDR3 loop is CASSLLPGGRNEKLFF. The CDR3 DNA follows: TGTGCCAGCAGCCTACTGCCGGGTGGGAGAAATGAAAAACTGTTTTTT.

The CDR3 DNA sequence: TGTGCCAGCAGCTTAGGGGTTTCCTACGAGCAGTACTTC. Its protein is CASSLGVSYEQYF. The chain is built from TRBV11-2 and TRBJ2-7; D unresolved. The V end lost 1 base, the J end lost 1 base, and 5 bases lay between the germline ends. CDR1 SGHAT and CDR2 FQNNGV come from the germline V gene. CDR3 length equals 13 residues.